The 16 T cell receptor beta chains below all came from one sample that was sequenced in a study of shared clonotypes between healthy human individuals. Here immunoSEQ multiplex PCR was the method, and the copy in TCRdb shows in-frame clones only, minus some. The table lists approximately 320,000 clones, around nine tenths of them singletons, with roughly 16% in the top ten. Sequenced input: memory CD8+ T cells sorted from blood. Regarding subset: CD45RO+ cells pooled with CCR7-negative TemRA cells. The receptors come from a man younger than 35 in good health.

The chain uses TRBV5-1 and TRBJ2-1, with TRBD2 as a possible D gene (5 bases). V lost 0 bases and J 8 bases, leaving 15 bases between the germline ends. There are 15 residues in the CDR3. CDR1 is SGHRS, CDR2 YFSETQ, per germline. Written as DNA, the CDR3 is TGCGCCAGCAGCTTGGCCGACCGGACTTACGATGAGCAGTTCTTC. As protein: CASSLADRTYDEQFF.

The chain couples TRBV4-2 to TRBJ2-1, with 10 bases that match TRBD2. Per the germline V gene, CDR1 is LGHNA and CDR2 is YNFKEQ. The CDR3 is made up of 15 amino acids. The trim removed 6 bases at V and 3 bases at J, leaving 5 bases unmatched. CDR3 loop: CASRHLAGDYNEQFF. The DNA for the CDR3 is TGTGCCAGCAGACATCTAGCGGGGGACTACAATGAGCAGTTCTTC.

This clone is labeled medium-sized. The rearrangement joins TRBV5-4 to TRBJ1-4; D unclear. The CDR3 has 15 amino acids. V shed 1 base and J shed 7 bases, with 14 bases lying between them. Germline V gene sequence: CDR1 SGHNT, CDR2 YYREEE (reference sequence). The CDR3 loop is CASSLSRGLGEKLFF. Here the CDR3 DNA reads TGTGCCAGCAGCTTGTCGAGAGGGCTCGGTGAAAAACTGTTTTTT.

This CDR3 reads CASSLTPGEDEQYF. CDR3 DNA sequence: TGTGCCAGCAGCTTAACCCCCGGGGAGGACGAGCAGTACTTC. The chain couples TRBV11-3 to TRBJ2-7; possibly TRBD2 for D (6 bases). The CDR3 has 14 residues. The V end was cut by 2 bases, the J end by 5 bases, with 13 bases between. The germline V gene has CDR1 SGHNT and CDR2 YENEEA.

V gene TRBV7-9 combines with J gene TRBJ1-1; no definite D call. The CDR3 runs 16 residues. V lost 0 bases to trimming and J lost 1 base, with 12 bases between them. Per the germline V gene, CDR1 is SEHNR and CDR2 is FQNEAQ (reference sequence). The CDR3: CASSLAHHKPNTEAFF. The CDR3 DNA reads TGTGCCAGCAGCTTAGCCCACCATAAACCGAACACTGAAGCTTTCTTT.

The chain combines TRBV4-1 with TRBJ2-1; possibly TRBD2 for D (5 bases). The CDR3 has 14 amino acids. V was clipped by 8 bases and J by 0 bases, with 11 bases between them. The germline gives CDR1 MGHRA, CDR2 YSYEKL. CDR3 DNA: TGCGCCAGCGCGATCACTAGCTCCTACAATGAGCAGTTCTTC. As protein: CASAITSSYNEQFF.

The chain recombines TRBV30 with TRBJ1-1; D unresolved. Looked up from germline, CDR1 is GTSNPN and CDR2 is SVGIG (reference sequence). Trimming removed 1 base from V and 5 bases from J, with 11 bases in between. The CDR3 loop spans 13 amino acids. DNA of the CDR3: TGTGCCTGGAGTGACAGCCTTGGTACTGAAGCTTTCTTT. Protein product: CAWSDSLGTEAFF.

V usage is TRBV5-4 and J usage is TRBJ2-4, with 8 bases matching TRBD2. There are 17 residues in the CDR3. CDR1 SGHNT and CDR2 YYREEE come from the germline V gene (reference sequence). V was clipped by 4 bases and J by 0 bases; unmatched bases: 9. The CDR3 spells CASSARTSLVAKNIQYF. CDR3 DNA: TGTGCCAGCAGCGCAAGGACTAGCTTAGTAGCCAAAAACATTCAGTACTTC.

This chain's CDR3 is CASSEIGTDEAFF. The CDR3 DNA reads as TGTGCCAGCAGCGAGATTGGGACGGATGAAGCTTTCTTT. This rearrangement joins TRBV6-5 to TRBJ1-1, with D possibly matching TRBD1 (5 bases). Looked up from germline, CDR1 is MNHEY and CDR2 is SVGAGI. The CDR3 sequence is 13 residues long. V shed 6 bases and J shed 7 bases, with 15 bases lying between them.

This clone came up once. CDR3 residues: CASSLTGSARTDTQYF. Written as DNA, the CDR3 is TGTGCCAGCAGTTTAACAGGTTCCGCACGGACAGATACGCAGTATTTT. The chain carries TRBV7-9 and TRBJ2-3; the D gene is possibly TRBD1 (5 bases). Germline-derived CDR1 and CDR2 are SEHNR and FQNEAQ (reference sequence). Trimming shortened V by 6 bases and J by 3 bases, and 19 bases separated the two germline ends. The CDR3 extends over 16 amino acids.

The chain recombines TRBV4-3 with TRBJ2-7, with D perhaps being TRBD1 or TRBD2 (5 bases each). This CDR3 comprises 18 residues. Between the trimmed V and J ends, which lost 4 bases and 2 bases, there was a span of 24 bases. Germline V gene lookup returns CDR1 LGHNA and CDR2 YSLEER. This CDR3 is CASSLRDGAEYRTYEQYF. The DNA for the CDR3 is TGCGCCAGCAGCCTCCGGGACGGCGCTGAATACAGGACCTACGAGCAGTACTTC.

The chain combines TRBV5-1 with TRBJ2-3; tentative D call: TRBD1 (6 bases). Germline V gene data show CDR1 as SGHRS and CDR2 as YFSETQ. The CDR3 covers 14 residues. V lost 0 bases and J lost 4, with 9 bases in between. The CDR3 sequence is CASSLEDSPDTQYF. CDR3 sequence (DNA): TGCGCCAGCAGCTTGGAGGACAGTCCAGATACGCAGTATTTT. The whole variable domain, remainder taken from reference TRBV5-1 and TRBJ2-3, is KAGVTQTPRYLIKTRGQQVTLSCSPISGHRSVSWYQQTPGQGLQFLFEYFSETQRNKGNFPGRFSGRQFSNSRSEMNVSTLELGDSALYLCASSLEDSPDTQYFGPGTRLTVL.

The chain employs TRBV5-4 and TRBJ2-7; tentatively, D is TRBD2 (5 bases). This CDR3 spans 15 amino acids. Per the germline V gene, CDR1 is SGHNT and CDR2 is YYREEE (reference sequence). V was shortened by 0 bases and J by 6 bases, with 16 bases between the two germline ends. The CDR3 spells CASSLGSGVTAEQYF. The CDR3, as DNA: TGTGCCAGCAGCTTGGGGTCCGGGGTTACGGCCGAGCAGTACTTC.

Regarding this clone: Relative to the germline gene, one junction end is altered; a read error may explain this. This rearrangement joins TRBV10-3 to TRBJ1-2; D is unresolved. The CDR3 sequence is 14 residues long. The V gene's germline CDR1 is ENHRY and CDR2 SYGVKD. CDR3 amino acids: CASSTGPVVDGYTF. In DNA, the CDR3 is TGTGCCAGCAGTACCGGGCCCGTCGTGGACGGCTACACCTTC.

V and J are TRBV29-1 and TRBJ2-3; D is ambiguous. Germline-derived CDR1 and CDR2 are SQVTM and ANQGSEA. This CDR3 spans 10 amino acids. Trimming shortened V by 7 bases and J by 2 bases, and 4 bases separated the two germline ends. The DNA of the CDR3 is TGCAGCGGCTTCACAGATACGCAGTATTTT. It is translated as CSGFTDTQYF.

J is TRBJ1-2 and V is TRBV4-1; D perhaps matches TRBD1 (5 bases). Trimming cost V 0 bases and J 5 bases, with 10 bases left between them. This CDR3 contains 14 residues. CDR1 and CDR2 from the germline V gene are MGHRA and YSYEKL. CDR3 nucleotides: TGCGCCAGCAGCCAAGATTGGGGACCGTATGGCTACACCTTC. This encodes CASSQDWGPYGYTF.